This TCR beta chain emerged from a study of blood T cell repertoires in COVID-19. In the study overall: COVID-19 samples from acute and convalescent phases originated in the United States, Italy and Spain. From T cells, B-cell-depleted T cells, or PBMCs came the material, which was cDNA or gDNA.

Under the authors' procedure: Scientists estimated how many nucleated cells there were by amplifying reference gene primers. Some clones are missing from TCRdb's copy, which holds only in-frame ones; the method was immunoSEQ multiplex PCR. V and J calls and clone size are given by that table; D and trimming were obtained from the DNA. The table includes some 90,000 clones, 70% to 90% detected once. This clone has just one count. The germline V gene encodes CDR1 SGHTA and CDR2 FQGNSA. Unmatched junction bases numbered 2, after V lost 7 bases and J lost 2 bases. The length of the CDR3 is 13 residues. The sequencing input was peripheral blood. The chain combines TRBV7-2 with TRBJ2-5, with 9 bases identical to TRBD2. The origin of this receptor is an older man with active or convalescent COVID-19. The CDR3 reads CASTTSGQETQYF. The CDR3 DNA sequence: TGTGCCAGCACTACTAGCGGGCAAGAGACCCAGTACTTC.